Sequencing of this T cell receptor (beta chain) was carried out in a study of cytomegalovirus exposure and HLA in healthy donors. Study conclusions and caveats: An ancestry cluster, one associated with Asian ancestry, reportedly showed fewer N-insertions than the approximately 660-donor mean in a later analysis. Later analysis indicated greater clonal expansion among HLA-associated TCR beta chains than among equally common other chains. Fewer than 200 TCR beta chains were listed as cytomegalovirus-associated.

Of note for this clone: As yet, its antigen is unknown.

Healthy people donating bone marrow made up the donors. Unmatched junction bases numbered 10, after V lost 3 bases and J lost 6 bases. Germline V gives CDR1 SEHNR, CDR2 FQNEAQ (reference sequence). The CDR3 runs 17 residues. PCR amplification relied on 60 Vbeta primers (plus 13 Jbeta primers). The data were produced by immunoSEQ multiplex PCR, yet TCRdb's version contains in-frame clones alone and is incomplete. The profile covers over 150,000 clones, with around 77% appearing a single time and 2.5% to 3.5% taken by the ten largest. The sample consisted of PBMCs. The source of this sequence is a woman aged 30 to 39 in good health and CMV-seronegative. V gene TRBV7-9 combines with J gene TRBJ2-2; 10 nucleotides agree with TRBD2. CDR3 DNA: TGTGCCAGCAGCTTCCCTCTAGCGGGAGAGGTCGCCGGGGAGCTGTTTTTT. It translates to CASSFPLAGEVAGELFF.